A selection of T cell receptor beta chains follows, all from one sample in a study of shared clonotypes between healthy human individuals. TCRdb's copy holds only in-frame clones and misses some; the assay was immunoSEQ multiplex PCR. The sample contains 2 million to 2.5 million clones, roughly 93% of which appear only once. The sequencing input was naive CD4+ T cells from PBMCs. The source of these receptors is a man in his late teens or twenties in good health. Some clones in this sample may be carry-over from other donors' samples. Both conserved end residues are part of each CDR3. D genes are given only for firm matches. Expanded clones are given a class, and other clones once, few, many or no size at all.

>TRBJ2-7|11|.|.|TRBV2
CASSFTEEGYF
TGTGCCAGCAGTTTTACGGAAGAAGGCTACTTC
>TRBJ1-3|16|.|TRBD1|TRBV27
CASSLAGGAWGNTIYF
TGTGCCAGCAGTCTAGCAGGGGGCGCTTGGGGAAACACCATATATTTT
>TRBJ1-1|10|.|.|TRBV23-1
CASVGFEAFF
TGCGCCAGCGTCGGCTTTGAAGCTTTCTTT
>TRBJ2-5|17|.|TRBD2|TRBV9
CASSDGLGGVTVETQYF
TGTGCCAGCAGCGACGGACTAGGCGGTGTGACGGTGGAGACCCAGTACTTC
>TRBJ2-2|14|.|.|TRBV5-1
CASSLAQQTGELFF
TGCGCCAGCAGCTTGGCCCAGCAAACCGGGGAGCTGTTTTTT
>TRBJ1-1|13|few|.|TRBV29-1
CSALNTAAKKAFF
TGCAGCGCCCTAAACACGGCCGCCAAAAAAGCTTTCTTT
>TRBJ2-7|14|.|TRBD1|TRBV27
CASSPDRDTYEQYF
TGTGCCAGCAGTCCCGACAGGGATACCTACGAGCAGTACTTC
>TRBJ2-3|13|.|.|TRBV30
CASSRDRGDTQYF
TGTGCCTCCAGCAGGGATAGGGGAGATACGCAGTATTTT
>TRBJ1-1|14|few|.|TRBV5-1
CASSLDPGGSEAFF
TGCGCCAGCAGCTTGGACCCCGGGGGGTCTGAAGCTTTCTTT
>TRBJ2-7|11|.|.|TRBV28
CASSVGYEQYF
TGTGCCAGCAGTGTGGGCTACGAGCAGTACTTC
>TRBJ1-2|13|.|TRBD1|TRBV5-4
CASSPGTALGYTF
TGTGCCAGCAGCCCCGGGACAGCCTTGGGCTACACCTTC
>TRBJ2-7|12|.|.|TRBV7-2
CASSETRYEQYF
TGTGCCAGCAGTGAGACACGCTACGAGCAGTACTTC
>TRBJ2-6|18|.|TRBD1|TRBV28
CASRSRQGFPSGANVLTF
TGTGCCAGCAGATCCCGACAGGGCTTTCCCTCTGGGGCCAACGTCCTGACTTTC
>TRBJ1-5|15|.|.|TRBV28
CASSLARVGNQPQHF
TGTGCCAGCAGTTTAGCCAGGGTAGGCAATCAGCCCCAGCATTTT
>TRBJ2-1|15|.|TRBD2|TRBV5-4
CASSQTSGSYNEQFF
TGTGCCAGCAGCCAAACTAGCGGGAGCTACAATGAGCAGTTCTTC
>TRBJ2-3|15|.|.|TRBV18
CASSPLAPSTDTQYF
TGTGCCAGCTCACCACTAGCGCCTAGCACAGATACGCAGTATTTT
>TRBJ2-6|15|.|.|TRBV7-2
CASTYGGTGANVLTF
TGTGCCAGCACCTACGGGGGAACTGGGGCCAACGTCCTGACTTTC
>TRBJ1-1|15|.|TRBD1|TRBV19
CASSKVGTVNTEAFF
TGTGCCAGTAGTAAAGTAGGGACAGTGAACACTGAAGCTTTCTTT
>TRBJ2-1|17|.|.|TRBV7-2
CASSSGPTGMARNEQFF
TGTGCCAGCAGCTCGGGTCCCACCGGGATGGCTCGCAATGAGCAGTTCTTC
>TRBJ1-5|14|.|.|TRBV18
CASSPVGGTEPQHF
TGTGCCAGCTCACCGGTGGGGGGCACGGAGCCCCAGCATTTT
>TRBJ1-1|13|.|.|TRBV9
CASSVEPNTEAFF
TGTGCCAGCAGCGTAGAACCGAACACTGAAGCTTTCTTT
>TRBJ1-5|13|.|.|TRBV6-4
CASSLQAEQPQHF
TGTGCCAGCAGTCTGCAGGCCGAACAGCCCCAGCATTTT
>TRBJ2-3|13|.|TRBD2|TRBV9
CASGRGRDDTQYF
TGTGCCAGCGGGAGGGGTCGGGATGATACGCAGTATTTT
>TRBJ1-5|18|.|.|TRBV7-8
CASSFPGPPPGSNQPQHF
TGTGCCAGCAGCTTCCCCGGACCTCCACCCGGGAGCAATCAGCCCCAGCATTTT
>TRBJ2-7|14|.|.|TRBV7-3
CASSLTGGFYEQYF
TGTGCCAGCAGCTTAACAGGGGGATTCTACGAGCAGTACTTC
>TRBJ2-2|15|.|.|TRBV5-1
CASSLGRLGTGELFF
TGCGCCAGCAGCTTAGGCAGACTTGGCACCGGGGAGCTGTTTTTT
>TRBJ1-1|13|.|.|TRBV7-2
CASSLDGRTEAFF
TGTGCCAGCAGCTTAGATGGGAGAACTGAAGCTTTCTTT
>TRBJ2-2|14|once|.|TRBV19
CASSLTSSTGELFF
TGTGCCAGTAGTTTGACGTCGTCCACCGGGGAGCTGTTTTTT
>TRBJ1-1|13|.|.|TRBV28
CASSLNQNIAAFF
TGTGCCAGCAGTTTAAATCAAAACATCGCCGCTTTCTTT
>TRBJ2-7|15|once|TRBD1|TRBV4-3
CASSLGTGAAYEQYF
TGCGCCAGCAGCCTAGGGACAGGGGCAGCCTACGAGCAGTACTTC
>TRBJ1-5|14|.|.|TRBV19
CASSSTRGGQPQHF
TGTGCCAGTAGTTCGACTCGGGGGGGGCAGCCCCAGCATTTT
>TRBJ1-4|14|.|TRBD1|TRBV6-1
CASSHDRVDEKLFF
TGTGCCAGCAGCCACGACAGGGTAGACGAAAAACTGTTTTTT
>TRBJ1-1|12|.|.|TRBV7-9
CASSLSGTEAFF
TGTGCCAGCAGCTTAAGTGGAACTGAAGCTTTCTTT
>TRBJ1-1|13|.|.|TRBV2
CASSAEGPVEAFF
TGTGCCAGCAGTGCGGAGGGCCCGGTTGAAGCTTTCTTT
>TRBJ2-7|12|.|.|TRBV7-2
CASSPLRYEQYF
TGTGCCAGCAGCCCCCTTCGCTACGAGCAGTACTTC
>TRBJ2-2|16|.|TRBD2|TRBV7-3
CASSLTSGRRTGELFF
TGTGCCAGCAGCTTAACTAGCGGGAGGCGGACCGGGGAGCTGTTTTTT
>TRBJ2-1|13|.|.|TRBV6-5
CASSYAASNEQFF
TGTGCCAGCAGTTACGCCGCTAGCAATGAGCAGTTCTTC
>TRBJ1-2|14|.|TRBD1|TRBV7-2
CASSPSPGGYGYTF
TGTGCCAGCAGCCCATCCCCAGGGGGCTATGGCTACACCTTC
>TRBJ2-5|14|.|.|TRBV11-2
CASSTGTHQETQYF
TGTGCCAGCAGCACCGGGACCCATCAAGAGACCCAGTACTTC
>TRBJ2-7|12|once|.|TRBV6-4
CATGGNSYEQYF
TGTGCCACCGGCGGGAATTCCTACGAGCAGTACTTC
>TRBJ1-1|13|.|.|TRBV5-1
CASSPAVTAEAFF
TGCGCCAGCAGCCCGGCTGTGACCGCTGAAGCTTTCTTT
>TRBJ2-7|14|.|TRBD2|TRBV28
CASSSPSGTYEQYF
TGTGCCAGCAGTTCACCAAGCGGGACCTACGAGCAGTACTTC
>TRBJ2-5|15|.|TRBD1|TRBV9
CASSVKGTAQETQYF
TGTGCCAGCAGCGTCAAAGGGACAGCCCAAGAGACCCAGTACTTC
>TRBJ1-1|15|.|.|TRBV7-3
CASSVTFGGSAEAFF
TGTGCCAGCAGCGTAACTTTTGGGGGCTCAGCTGAAGCTTTCTTT
>TRBJ2-1|13|.|.|TRBV6-1
CASMRVQYNEQFF
TGTGCCAGCATGAGGGTCCAATACAATGAGCAGTTCTTC
>TRBJ2-1|14|.|.|TRBV7-3
CASSLSGRGNEQFF
TGTGCCAGCAGCTTATCGGGACGAGGCAATGAGCAGTTCTTC
>TRBJ2-7|14|.|TRBD1|TRBV7-3
CANSLGTGVYEQYF
TGTGCCAACAGCTTAGGGACAGGGGTGTACGAGCAGTACTTC
>TRBJ1-1|14|.|.|TRBV11-2
CASSLTGRGTEAFF
TGTGCCAGCAGCTTAACGGGGAGGGGAACTGAAGCTTTCTTT
>TRBJ2-1|12|.|TRBD2|TRBV28
CASSYLADEQFF
TGTGCCAGCAGCTACCTAGCGGATGAGCAGTTCTTC
>TRBJ2-3|16|.|TRBD2|TRBV4-1
CASSQETSPNTDTQYF
TGCGCCAGCAGCCAAGAGACTAGCCCGAACACAGATACGCAGTATTTT
>TRBJ2-2|16|.|.|TRBV18
CASSPLAGRNTGELFF
TGTGCCAGCTCACCACTGGCAGGGAGGAATACCGGGGAGCTGTTTTTT
>TRBJ1-1|14|.|.|TRBV5-1
CASTTGVTAVEAFF
TGCGCCAGCACGACGGGAGTGACTGCTGTTGAAGCTTTCTTT
>TRBJ2-1|17|.|TRBD2|TRBV30
CACRGREGRRRGNEQFF
TGTGCCTGCCGGGGGCGGGAGGGCCGGCGGAGGGGTAATGAGCAGTTCTTC